Each of the 22 T cell receptor beta chains below was sequenced from the same sample in a study of STAT3 mutations in large granular lymphocyte leukemia. Profiled with immunoSEQ multiplex PCR; TCRdb holds only in-frame clones, not every one. The sample has 15,000 to 20,000 clones; almost 85% are singletons. Broader study findings: At least one immunodominant TCR beta clonotype appeared in every T-cell large granular lymphocyte leukemia patient.

Their specific antigens are unknown. Input material: peripheral blood mononuclear cells. All receptors come from a man between 50 and 59 years old with T-cell large granular lymphocyte leukemia. Some clones in this sample may be carry-over from other donors' samples.

This chain's CDR3 is CASSPGGGLAGTLTQYF. The CDR3 DNA is TGTGCCAGCAGCCCCGGGGGGGGACTAGCGGGGACCCTTACGCAGTATTTT. The gene calls are TRBV5-4 and TRBJ2-3; TRBD2 agrees at 13 bases. Germline values: CDR1 SGHNT, CDR2 YYREEE (reference sequence). CDR3 length: 17 amino acids. Unmatched junction bases numbered 13, after V lost 4 bases and J lost 8 bases.

This clone was counted only a few times. The CDR3 nucleotides are TGCGCCAGCAGCTTGCCCGGCACAGATACGCAGTATTTT. Translated, it gives CASSLPGTDTQYF. The chain carries TRBV5-1 and TRBJ2-3, with no clear D. This CDR3 has 13 amino acids. CDR1 is SGHRS and CDR2 is YFSETQ in the germline V gene. Deletions cut 1 base from V and 1 base from J, with 4 bases between. The variable domain in full, completed from reference TRBV5-1 and TRBJ2-3, reads KAGVTQTPRYLIKTRGQQVTLSCSPISGHRSVSWYQQTPGQGLQFLFEYFSETQRNKGNFPGRFSGRQFSNSRSEMNVSTLELGDSALYLCASSLPGTDTQYFGPGTRLTVL.

The V gene is TRBV14, the J gene TRBJ1-5; 9 nucleotides agree with TRBD1. This CDR3 has 17 residues. CDR1 and CDR2 (germline): SGHDN, FVKESK. Trimming removed 4 bases from V and 1 base from J; junction bases left unmatched: 8. The chain's CDR3 is CASSPFWTGASNQPQHF. The CDR3 nucleotides read TGTGCCAGCAGCCCCTTTTGGACAGGGGCCAGCAATCAGCCCCAGCATTTT.

V gene TRBV27 combines with J gene TRBJ2-7; D unresolved. The V gene lost 7 bases and the J gene lost 0 bases, with 19 bases spanning the gap. Germline CDR1 and CDR2: MNHEY and SMNVEV (reference sequence). There are 16 residues in the CDR3. The CDR3 region has the DNA TGTGCCAGCACTCCGATGGCGCAAATAAGCTCCTACGAGCAGTACTTC. Protein product: CASTPMAQISSYEQYF.

This chain connects TRBV9 to TRBJ2-3; weak D call: TRBD2 (7 bases). Germline values: CDR1 SGDLS, CDR2 YYNGEE. The CDR3 has 17 residues. V lost 0 bases and J 1 base, leaving 15 bases between the germline ends. The CDR3 is CASSVGWGLAGTDTQYF. The CDR3 region has the DNA TGTGCCAGCAGCGTAGGATGGGGGCTAGCGGGCACAGATACGCAGTATTTT.

Remarks on this clone: Other DNA sequences from this sample encode an identical CDR3 as well. The chain combines TRBV7-8 with TRBJ2-7, with 8 bases aligning to TRBD2. The germline gives CDR1 SGHVS, CDR2 FQNEAQ. The CDR3 sequence is 14 residues long. Trimming removed 4 bases from V and 1 base from J; junction bases left unmatched: 3. The CDR3 DNA follows: TGTGCCAGCAGCTCGACTAGCGCTTCCTACGAGCAGTACTTC. Translation gives CASSSTSASYEQYF.

This clone appeared a few times. The chain carries TRBV14 and TRBJ1-1; D is unresolved. CDR3 size: 13 residues. V shed 4 bases and J shed 0 bases, with 6 bases lying between them. CDR1 SGHDN and CDR2 FVKESK come from the germline V gene. The CDR3 loop is CASSPFMNTEAFF. Here the CDR3 DNA reads TGTGCCAGCAGCCCATTCATGAACACTGAAGCTTTCTTT.

J is TRBJ2-1 and V is TRBV11-3, with 15 nucleotides matching TRBD2. CDR1 and CDR2 (germline): SGHNT, YENEEA. The V and J ends lost 5 bases and 4 bases, in that order; junction bases with no gene match: 3. The CDR3 sequence is 16 residues long. The CDR3 DNA follows: TGTGCCAGCAGCCTCGGACTAGCGGGAGGGTACAATGAGCAGTTCTTC. Translating it yields CASSLGLAGGYNEQFF. Based on the CDR3 plus reference TRBV11-3 and TRBJ2-1, the full variable domain is EAGVVQSPRYKIIEKKQPVAFWCNPISGHNTLYWYLQNLGQGPELLIRYENEEAVDDSQLPKDRFSAERLKGVDSTLKIQPAELGDSAVYLCASSLGLAGGYNEQFFGPGTRLTVL.

This chain joins TRBV19 and TRBJ1-5, with TRBD1 as a possible D gene (5 bases). The germline V gene encodes CDR1 LNHDA and CDR2 SQIVND (reference sequence). The CDR3 is 13 amino acids. V was cut by 6 bases and J by 9 bases, with 15 bases left in between. CDR3 in amino acids: CASSPTGTVPQHF. The CDR3 DNA reads TGTGCCAGTAGCCCCACAGGTACGGTGCCCCAGCATTTT.

The V gene is TRBV5-1, the J gene TRBJ2-6, with D unresolved. V lost 4 bases and J lost 1, with 9 bases in between. Germline values: CDR1 SGHRS, CDR2 YFSETQ. The CDR3 has 15 residues. CDR3 bases: TGCGCCAGCAGCCAGCCCCAATCTGGGGCCAACGTCCTGACTTTC. Protein: CASSQPQSGANVLTF.

This sequence joins TRBV30 and TRBJ2-7; D ambiguous. Germline loops: CDR1 GTSNPN, CDR2 SVGIG (reference sequence). The CDR3 length is 11 residues. Trimming pared 4 bases from V and 7 bases from J, leaving 11 bases between. The CDR3 reads CAWTQREEQYF. In nucleotides, the CDR3 is TGTGCCTGGACTCAACGTGAAGAGCAGTACTTC.

This rearrangement joins TRBV6-4 to TRBJ2-3; no definite D call. The germline gives CDR1 MRHNA, CDR2 SNTAGT. The V end lost 4 bases, the J end lost 1 base, and 6 bases lay between the germline ends. This CDR3 spans 13 amino acids. CDR3 protein: CASSVSRTDTQYF. CDR3 DNA sequence: TGTGCCAGCAGTGTGTCCCGCACAGATACGCAGTATTTT.

This chain links TRBV6-4 with TRBJ1-2, with a possible D match to TRBD1 (5 bases). The CDR3 length is 16 residues. Per germline, CDR1 MRHNA and CDR2 SNTAGT. Trimming shortened V by 2 bases and J by 5 bases, and 18 bases separated the two germline ends. The CDR3 nucleotides are TGTGCCAGCAGTGACAGGGCGGGACCTGGACCTTATGGCTACACCTTC. It codes for CASSDRAGPGPYGYTF.

The chain is built from TRBV2 and TRBJ2-1, with D uncertain. Trimming stripped 7 bases from V and 0 bases from J, with 7 bases between. The germline gives CDR1 SNHLY, CDR2 FYNNEI. The CDR3 is 13 amino acids. The CDR3 DNA follows: TGTGCCAGCAAGCGCTTCTCCTACAATGAGCAGTTCTTC. Encoded protein: CASKRFSYNEQFF.

The V and J genes are TRBV5-1 and TRBJ2-6, with D tentatively TRBD1 (6 bases). V was cut by 2 bases and J by 4 bases, with 19 bases left in between. The CDR3 totals 18 residues. Germline V gene sequence: CDR1 SGHRS, CDR2 YFSETQ. CDR3 protein: CASSFVIQGGAGANVLTF. The DNA of the CDR3 is TGCGCCAGCAGCTTTGTTATACAGGGTGGCGCCGGGGCCAACGTCCTGACTTTC.

This chain joins TRBV5-1 and TRBJ2-2; a weak D match, TRBD1 (6 bases). The germline gives CDR1 SGHRS, CDR2 YFSETQ. V was trimmed by 1 base and J by 6 bases, leaving 13 bases between them. There are 15 residues in the CDR3. The CDR3 coding sequence is TGCGCCAGCAGCTTGTTACAGGGTAATGCCGGGGAGCTGTTTTTT. Translation gives CASSLLQGNAGELFF.

The J gene is TRBJ1-1, the V gene TRBV7-8; tentatively, D is TRBD1 (5 bases). Germline V gene lookup returns CDR1 SGHVS and CDR2 FQNEAQ. V dropped 1 base and J dropped 2 bases, with 11 bases sitting between them. The CDR3 has 15 residues. Here the CDR3 reads CASSLGGVENTEAFF. The CDR3 region has the DNA TGTGCCAGCAGCTTAGGAGGGGTTGAAAACACTGAAGCTTTCTTT.

V is TRBV5-1 and J is TRBJ2-3; no clear D gene. V was cut by 0 bases and J by 6 bases, with 11 bases left in between. This CDR3 spans 14 amino acids. The germline CDR1 and CDR2 sequences are SGHRS and YFSETQ. CDR3 coding DNA: TGCGCCAGCAGCTTGGATTTGGCACAGGATACGCAGTATTTT. The encoded protein is CASSLDLAQDTQYF.

This chain links TRBV6-1 with TRBJ2-3; 9 positions agree with TRBD2. CDR1 is MNHNS, CDR2 SASEGT, per germline. This CDR3 is built from 15 residues. V lost 4 bases to trimming and J lost 3 bases; unmatched junction nucleotides: 5. CDR3 DNA sequence: TGTGCCAGCAGTGGGGGAGCGGGGGGTACAGATACGCAGTATTTT. The encoded protein is CASSGGAGGTDTQYF.

V and J are TRBV13 and TRBJ2-7; D gene ambiguous. Germline assignment: CDR1 PRHDT and CDR2 FYEKMQ (reference sequence). The CDR3 is made up of 14 amino acids. Trimming left V 4 bases short and J 5 bases short, with 15 bases between. The CDR3 loop is CASSSSATGDEQYF. The DNA for the CDR3 is TGTGCCAGCAGCTCCTCCGCCACGGGCGACGAGCAGTACTTC.

The chain combines TRBV18 with TRBJ1-5, with D unclear. This CDR3 has 14 residues. Trimming took 5 bases from V and 4 from J, leaving 12 bases between them. Germline CDR1 is KGHSH and CDR2 is LQKENI. This CDR3 reads CASSKMRLNQPQHF. The DNA for the CDR3 is TGTGCCAGCTCAAAAATGAGACTGAATCAGCCCCAGCATTTT.

This chain connects TRBV9 to TRBJ2-5, with a weak D call TRBD2 (5 bases). This CDR3 is built from 14 residues. V lost 5 bases and J lost 4, with 15 bases in between. From germline, CDR1 is SGDLS and CDR2 YYNGEE. CDR3 residues: CASSTEGGRETQYF. DNA of the CDR3: TGTGCCAGCAGTACCGAAGGAGGAAGAGAGACCCAGTACTTC.